Detailed here is one TCR beta chain. Germline V gene data show CDR1 as SGHTA and CDR2 as FQGNSA. The CDR3 sequence is 13 residues long. Trimming removed 4 bases at V and 10 bases at J, with 11 bases between. The data are from a study of blood T cell repertoires in COVID-19. Study-wide context: COVID-19 samples, acute and convalescent, were from the United States, Italy and Spain.

Original methodology: Reference gene primer amplification gave nucleated cell count estimates. TCRdb's copy holds only in-frame clones and misses some; the assay was immunoSEQ multiplex PCR. V and J calls and clone size come straight from that table; D and trimming were deduced from the DNA. The sample contains 140,000 to 150,000 clones, roughly 84% of which appear only once. Participants, about 18 to 100 years old, spanned under 25 US areas. Assignment of participants to cohorts was predicated upon participant-reported clinical history. This clonotype originated in a woman aged 45 to 65 who had been exposed to COVID-19. This chain connects TRBV7-2 to TRBJ1-6, with D perhaps TRBD1 (5 bases). Sequencing input: PBMCs or T cells enriched from blood (not recorded which). CDR3 residues: CASSSRQFSPLHF. The DNA for the CDR3 is TGTGCCAGCAGCTCCAGACAGTTCTCACCCCTCCACTTT.